The rows below give T cell receptor beta chains drawn from one sample of a study of T cell responses to AZD1222 COVID-19 vaccine. The method was immunoSEQ multiplex PCR; TCRdb's version includes in-frame clones alone and lacks a portion of them. Among approximately 84,000 clones listed, roughly nine tenths were seen once. Here the sequenced sample was peripheral blood, taken 28 days after the second AZD1222 dose. These receptors came from an adult who received the AZD1222 COVID-19 vaccine. CDR3s include the opening cysteine and the closing phenylalanine or tryptophan. The order of the fields is V gene, J gene, D gene, clone size, CDR3 protein, CDR3 DNA. A D gene is named only where the DNA matches it firmly. Size tells how often a clone was seen (once, few, many) or the class of an expanded clone, and some rows leave it out.

>TRBV5-1|TRBJ1-5|-|-
CASSSGDNQPQHF
TGCGCCAGCAGCTCCGGAGACAATCAGCCCCAGCATTTT
>TRBV7-6|TRBJ1-3|-|-
CASSLEGMGRQPAWAGNTIYF
TGTGCCAGCAGCTTAGAGGGAATGGGGAGGCAGCCAGCTTGGGCTGGAAACACCATATATTTT
>TRBV5-4|TRBJ1-6|-|-
CASSLGPDSDSPLHF
TGTGCCAGCAGCTTGGGGCCCGATTCGGATTCACCCCTCCACTTT
>TRBV11-2|TRBJ2-2|-|-
CASSKGSGELFF
TGTGCCAGCAGTAAGGGGTCTGGGGAGCTGTTTTTT
>TRBV2|TRBJ2-7|-|-
CASSESSGAYEQYF
TGTGCCAGCAGTGAAAGTAGCGGCGCCTACGAGCAGTACTTC
>TRBV19|TRBJ1-2|-|-
CASSLGGYNYGYTF
TGTGCCAGTAGCCTGGGAGGTTATAACTATGGCTACACCTTC
>TRBV6-1|TRBJ2-2|TRBD2|-
CASSEVTGASGVLFF
TGTGCCAGCAGTGAGGTGACAGGCGCTAGCGGGGTGCTGTTTTTT
>TRBV21-1|TRBJ2-7|-|-
CASSNYRGYEQYF
TGTGCCAGCAGCAACTACAGGGGCTACGAGCAGTACTTC
>TRBV19|TRBJ1-2|TRBD1|-
CASTDRMRANYGYTF
TGTGCCAGTACGGACAGGATGAGGGCTAACTATGGCTACACCTTC
>TRBV6-5|TRBJ2-2|TRBD2|-
CASSSREGPSGELFF
TGTGCCAGCAGCAGCCGGGAGGGCCCGAGCGGGGAGCTGTTTTTT
>TRBV18|TRBJ1-1|-|-
CASSPYFKGAGYEAFF
TGTGCCAGCTCACCATACTTTAAAGGGGCTGGGTATGAAGCTTTCTTT
>TRBV30|TRBJ1-6|TRBD1|-
CAWRRGTGDNSPLHF
TGTGCCTGGAGGAGGGGGACAGGGGATAATTCACCCCTCCACTTT
>TRBV10-3|TRBJ1-2|TRBD1|-
CATTRTGAGYTF
TGTGCCACCACAAGGACAGGGGCTGGCTACACCTTC
>TRBV27|TRBJ1-1|TRBD1|-
CASMEQGAQKAEAFF
TGTGCCAGCATGGAACAGGGGGCGCAAAAAGCTGAAGCTTTCTTT
>TRBV18|TRBJ1-1|TRBD1|-
CASSPGQGNTEAFF
TGTGCCAGCTCACCAGGACAGGGGAACACTGAAGCTTTCTTT
>TRBV14|TRBJ2-3|TRBD2|-
CASSPILAGASDTQYF
TGTGCCAGCAGCCCCATACTAGCGGGAGCCTCAGATACGCAGTATTTT
>TRBV9|TRBJ2-3|-|-
CASSVEGTHTDTQYF
TGTGCCAGCAGCGTAGAGGGGACTCACACAGATACGCAGTATTTT
>TRBV11-2|TRBJ2-3|-|-
CASKQGSDTQYF
TGTGCCAGCAAACAGGGCTCAGATACGCAGTATTTT
>TRBV30|TRBJ1-1|-|-
CAWSVPTTDNTEAFF
TGTGCCTGGAGTGTCCCGACAACCGACAACACTGAAGCTTTCTTT
>TRBV6-5|TRBJ1-1|-|-
CASSLRGNTEAFF
TGTGCCAGCAGTTTAAGAGGCAACACTGAAGCTTTCTTT
>TRBV6-2/TRBV6-3|TRBJ2-3|TRBD2|-
CASSYPSGGALEMWDTQYF
TGTGCCAGCAGTTATCCCAGCGGGGGAGCTTTAGAAATGTGGGATACGCAGTATTTT
>TRBV15|TRBJ2-4|-|-
CATSSVLKEGFLAKNIQYF
TGTGCCACCAGCAGCGTCCTAAAGGAGGGTTTCCTAGCCAAAAACATTCAGTACTTC
>TRBV3-1/TRBV3-2|TRBJ1-2|TRBD1|-
CASSHASQGVEGYTF
TGTGCCAGCAGCCACGCCTCCCAGGGGGTCGAGGGCTACACCTTC
>TRBV10-3|TRBJ2-7|-|-
CAISDSGLAYEQYF
TGTGCCATCAGTGACTCTGGCCTCGCCTACGAGCAGTACTTC
>TRBV6-1|TRBJ2-6|-|few
CASSEQGGTGANVLTF
TGTGCCAGCAGTGAGCAAGGGGGAACTGGGGCCAACGTCCTGACTTTC
>TRBV6-6|TRBJ1-2|-|once
CASRPQDQGYTF
TGTGCCAGCCGACCACAGGATCAAGGCTACACCTTC
>TRBV10-2|TRBJ2-1|-|-
CASKLAGGIDEQFF
TGCGCCAGCAAATTGGCAGGGGGGATAGATGAGCAGTTCTTC
>TRBV6-5|TRBJ1-1|-|once
CASSYTGPALNTEAFF
TGTGCCAGCAGTTATACGGGACCAGCCCTGAACACTGAAGCTTTCTTT
>TRBV11-3|TRBJ2-5|TRBD2|-
CASSLRGGETQYF
TGTGCCAGCAGCTTACGCGGGGGGGAGACCCAGTACTTC
>TRBV7-6|TRBJ2-5|-|-
CASSLMGYDGQETQYF
TGTGCCAGCAGCTTAATGGGGTATGACGGCCAAGAGACCCAGTACTTC
>TRBV3-1/TRBV3-2|TRBJ2-5|TRBD2|-
CASRLAGGRGETQYF
TGTGCCAGCAGACTAGCGGGAGGCCGGGGAGAGACCCAGTACTTC
>TRBV9|TRBJ2-7|-|-
CASSVGAHRETLAYEQYF
TGTGCCAGCAGCGTGGGAGCTCACAGGGAAACACTCGCCTACGAGCAGTACTTC